The 17 T cell receptor beta chains below come from one sample, sequenced in a study of blood T cell repertoires in COVID-19. The data were produced by immunoSEQ multiplex PCR, yet TCRdb's version contains in-frame clones alone and is incomplete. The repertoire consists of 200,000 to 250,000 clones, with 80% to 90% occurring once and the leading ten covering 1.3% to 1.5%. The sample taken for sequencing was peripheral blood. These receptors all come from a man older than 75 with acute or convalescent COVID-19.

This clone was seen a few times. This chain links TRBV19 with TRBJ1-2, with 7 bases fitting TRBD1. V shed 1 base, J shed 6 bases, and the junction held 11 bases outside the gene matches. Germline CDR1 and CDR2: LNHDA and SQIVND (reference sequence). The CDR3 sequence is 16 residues long. The chain's CDR3 is CASSIAPTGERNGYTF. In nucleotides, the CDR3 is TGTGCCAGTAGTATAGCCCCTACAGGGGAGAGGAATGGCTACACCTTC. The complete variable domain, with remaining parts taken from reference TRBV19 and TRBJ1-2, reads DGGITQSPKYLFRKEGQNVTLSCEQNLNHDAMYWYRQDPGQGLRLIYYSQIVNDFQKGDIAEGYSVSREKKESFPLTVTSAQKNPTAFYLCASSIAPTGERNGYTFGSGTRLTVV.

The CDR3 region has the DNA TGTGCCAGCAGCTTAATAGGCAGGGGTAGCACCGGGGAGCTGTTTTTT. The encoded protein is CASSLIGRGSTGELFF. The chain is built from TRBV7-2 and TRBJ2-2; maybe TRBD1 (6 bases). Trimming shortened V by 2 bases and J by 4 bases, and 14 bases separated the two germline ends. Germline V CDR1 and CDR2: SGHTA, FQGNSA. This CDR3 contains 16 residues.

This rearrangement joins TRBV2 to TRBJ1-1, with TRBD1 matching over 8 bases. Germline V CDR1 and CDR2: SNHLY, FYNNEI. The CDR3 runs to 14 residues. The J segment lost 5 bases and the V segment lost 0 bases, leaving 2 bases of the junction unmatched. CDR3 protein: CASSEARQGTEAFF. CDR3 nucleotides: TGTGCCAGCAGTGAAGCTCGACAGGGGACTGAAGCTTTCTTT.

The chain is built from TRBV29-1 and TRBJ2-4, with D possibly being TRBD1 (6 bases). Trimming left V 7 bases short and J 8 bases short, with 15 bases between. The CDR3 covers 12 residues. Germline CDR1 and CDR2: SQVTM and ANQGSEA. The CDR3: CSADSGADIQYF. The CDR3, as DNA: TGCAGCGCGGACAGCGGAGCGGACATTCAGTACTTC.

This clone was picked up a small number of times. The gene calls are TRBV7-8 and TRBJ1-5, with a tentative D call TRBD1 (6 bases). The V gene lost 5 bases and the J gene lost 4 bases, with 15 bases spanning the gap. Germline V gives CDR1 SGHVS, CDR2 FQNEAQ. This CDR3 has 15 residues. The CDR3 DNA follows: TGTGCCAGCAGCCCCCCCGGGACACCTAATCAGCCCCAGCATTTT. This sequence encodes CASSPPGTPNQPQHF.

CDR3 residues: CASSFTGLVPEQYF. The CDR3 coding sequence is TGTGCCAGCAGCTTTACGGGACTTGTGCCCGAGCAGTACTTC. This chain joins TRBV5-6 and TRBJ2-7; a possible D gene is TRBD2 (6 bases). Germline V lookup: CDR1 SGHDT, CDR2 YYEEEE. CDR3 length: 14 residues. Trimming cost V 2 bases and J 6 bases, with 15 bases left between them.

The rearrangement uses TRBV29-1 and TRBJ2-4, with TRBD2 matching over 7 bases. J lost 5 bases, V lost 5 bases, and 3 bases had no gene match. This CDR3 region has 12 residues. The germline CDR1 and CDR2 sequences are SQVTM and ANQGSEA. The CDR3 protein is CSVWLAENIQYF. CDR3 nucleotides: TGCAGCGTTTGGCTAGCGGAAAACATTCAGTACTTC.

V gene TRBV11-2 combines with J gene TRBJ1-6; D unclear. Trimming cost V 0 bases and J 9 bases, with 3 bases left between them. CDR3 length: 12 residues. CDR1 is SGHAT, CDR2 FQNNGV, per germline. CDR3 amino acids: CASSLDLSPLHF. The CDR3 bases are TGTGCCAGCAGCTTAGATCTTTCACCCCTCCACTTT.

This clone was observed a handful of times. The chain has TRBV19 and TRBJ2-6, with 8 bases matching TRBD2. Per germline, CDR1 LNHDA and CDR2 SQIVND (reference sequence). V trimming: 1 base; J trimming: 4 bases; junction bases outside the gene matches: 3. The CDR3 covers 16 residues. This CDR3 is CASSIAGGAGANVLTF. The CDR3 nucleotides are TGTGCCAGTAGTATAGCGGGGGGGGCCGGGGCCAACGTCCTGACTTTC.

The CDR3: CSAGNRGGYTF. The CDR3, as DNA: TGCAGTGCTGGCAACAGGGGTGGCTACACCTTC. The V and J genes are TRBV20-1 and TRBJ1-2; TRBD1 matches 7 bases. With V trimmed by 5 bases and J by 7 bases, 4 bases remained unmatched. The germline gives CDR1 DFQATT, CDR2 SNEGSKA (reference sequence). The CDR3 contains 11 residues.

This clone was seen just once. The chain combines TRBV9 with TRBJ2-7; TRBD2 aligns across 9 bases. The germline V gene encodes CDR1 SGDLS and CDR2 YYNGEE. The CDR3 has 15 amino acids. V trimming: 0 bases; J trimming: 2 bases; junction bases outside the gene matches: 3. In nucleotides, the CDR3 is TGTGCCAGCAGCGTAGACGCTAGCGGGACCTACGAGCAGTACTTC. Translating gives CASSVDASGTYEQYF.

The gene calls are TRBV19 and TRBJ2-5, with TRBD2 identical over 7 bases. Per germline, CDR1 LNHDA and CDR2 SQIVND (reference sequence). The ends lost 3 bases at V and 4 bases at J; junction bases unmatched: 11. The CDR3 consists of 16 residues. The CDR3 nucleotides read TGTGCCAGTAGTATTGGGTCTAGCGGTTGGGGAGAGACCCAGTACTTC. Translating gives CASSIGSSGWGETQYF.

This chain joins TRBV2 and TRBJ1-1; D is perhaps TRBD1 (5 bases). V lost 2 bases and J lost 3, with 7 bases in between. Germline V gene sequence: CDR1 SNHLY, CDR2 FYNNEI. The CDR3 has 13 residues. CDR3 residues: CASSERGYTEAFF. The CDR3 DNA follows: TGTGCCAGCAGTGAAAGGGGTTACACTGAAGCTTTCTTT.

The V gene is TRBV27, the J gene TRBJ1-4; 9 nucleotides align to TRBD1. With V trimmed by 5 bases and J by 8 bases, 9 bases remained unmatched. The germline V gene encodes CDR1 MNHEY and CDR2 SMNVEV (reference sequence). This CDR3 is 15 amino acids long. For the CDR3, the DNA is TGTGCCAGCAGTGCCCGACAGGGGGTGAGGGAAAAACTGTTTTTT. It translates to CASSARQGVREKLFF.

This clone was observed a single time. The chain uses TRBV29-1 and TRBJ2-1, with 7 bases matching TRBD1. The V gene's germline CDR1 is SQVTM and CDR2 ANQGSEA. Germline trimming cut 8 bases from V and 10 bases from J; bases unmatched to any gene: 14. This CDR3 spans 13 amino acids. The CDR3 loop reads CSPRDSITREQFF. The CDR3 coding sequence is TGCAGCCCCCGGGACAGCATCACTAGGGAGCAGTTCTTC.

The J gene is TRBJ2-1, the V gene TRBV10-3; D unclear. Trimming removed 10 bases at V and 0 bases at J, with 10 bases between. The CDR3 is 13 residues long. The germline V gene has CDR1 ENHRY and CDR2 SYGVKD. In DNA form, the CDR3 reads TGTGCCACCTTAGATAGCTCCTACAATGAGCAGTTCTTC. Its translation: CATLDSSYNEQFF.

The chain joins TRBV18 to TRBJ1-1; 10 bases line up with TRBD1. The CDR3 consists of 14 residues. V lost 6 bases to trimming and J lost 5 bases; unmatched junction nucleotides: 6. Germline V CDR1 and CDR2: KGHSH, LQKENI. CDR3 in amino acids: CASSPWTGGTEAFF. Here the CDR3 DNA reads TGTGCCAGCTCCCCATGGACAGGGGGGACTGAAGCTTTCTTT.